Here is one T cell receptor (beta chain) with its context. This entry belongs to a study of graft-versus-host responses after intestinal transplantation. Study-wide background: Every one of the recipients received anti-thymocyte globulin induction and afterwards took tacrolimus and steroids for roughly 3 years.

Study conclusions and caveats: Graft-donor T cell macrochimerism coincided with high graft-versus-host to host-versus-graft clonal ratios in allografts.

The table came from immunoSEQ multiplex PCR; TCRdb's copy has only in-frame clones and leaves some out. The sample lists over 15,000 clones, about 38% occurring once. Responders (around 200,000, CFSE-labeled) were co-plated with around 200,000 irradiated, violet-dye-labeled stimulators. Sorting of proliferating CFSE-low CD3+CD4+ and CD3+CD8+ responders took place after the reaction. Trimming took off 3 bases at V and 0 bases at J, with 6 bases between the two ends. The CDR3 extends over 14 amino acids. The V gene's germline CDR1 is MNHNS and CDR2 SASEGT. The clonotype originates from a human patient who received an intestinal transplant. Sequencing used alloreactive CD8+ T cells from a mixed lymphocyte reaction culture, obtained before intestinal transplant. Subset defined: CFSE-low proliferating T cells sorted from approximately six-day pre-transplant mixed lymphocyte reaction (GvH or HvG direction). The J gene is TRBJ1-5, the V gene TRBV6-1; D is uncertain. In nucleotides, the CDR3 is TGTGCCAGCAGTGACGGATTTAGCAATCAGCCCCAGCATTTT. As protein: CASSDGFSNQPQHF.